One and the same sample provided the 21 T cell receptor beta chains below, sequenced in a study of blood T cell repertoires in COVID-19. Measured with immunoSEQ multiplex PCR; TCRdb has only the in-frame clones, and not every one. The profile shows about 140,000 clones, about four fifths of them singletons. What was sequenced was peripheral blood. The receptors derive from a woman aged 55-70 years with acute or convalescent COVID-19.

This clone has just one count. J is TRBJ1-5 and V is TRBV19; tentative D call: TRBD1 (5 bases). Per germline, CDR1 LNHDA and CDR2 SQIVND (reference sequence). The CDR3 contains 16 residues. V lost 2 bases and J 7 bases, leaving 18 bases between the germline ends. CDR3 nucleotide sequence: TGTGCCAGTAGTATACAGGGTGGGGAACGGAACCAGCCCCAGCATTTT. This encodes CASSIQGGERNQPQHF.

This clone was found once. The rearrangement links TRBV7-3 to TRBJ2-2; D not certain. Trimming cost V 5 bases and J 2 bases, with 9 bases left between them. Per the germline V gene, CDR1 is SGHTA and CDR2 is FQGTGA. The CDR3 has 14 residues. For the CDR3, the DNA is TGTGCCAGCAGCGTGTTTCTTAACACCGGGGAGCTGTTTTTT. Encoded protein: CASSVFLNTGELFF.

The sample holds a few counts of this clone. The chain recombines TRBV19 with TRBJ2-1; 8 bases are a match to TRBD2. V was pared by 4 bases and J by 8 bases, with 10 bases of the junction left unmatched. Germline V lookup: CDR1 LNHDA, CDR2 SQIVND (reference sequence). This CDR3 is 15 amino acids long. CDR3 nucleotide sequence: TGTGCCAGTAGTACCTCAGCGGGAGCGGGGTATGAGCAGTTCTTC. This gives the protein CASSTSAGAGYEQFF. The whole variable domain, remainder taken from reference TRBV19 and TRBJ2-1, is DGGITQSPKYLFRKEGQNVTLSCEQNLNHDAMYWYRQDPGQGLRLIYYSQIVNDFQKGDIAEGYSVSREKKESFPLTVTSAQKNPTAFYLCASSTSAGAGYEQFFGPGTRLTVL.

The chain employs TRBV6-5 and TRBJ1-5; D gene unclear. The V end lost 4 bases, the J end lost 9 bases, and 10 bases lay between the germline ends. This CDR3 contains 12 residues. CDR1 MNHEY and CDR2 SVGAGI come from the germline V gene. The CDR3 region is CASSSGLPPQHF. CDR3 DNA: TGTGCCAGCAGTTCCGGACTGCCGCCCCAGCATTTT.

The V call is TRBV12-3 or TRBV12-4, the J call TRBJ1-2; possible D gene TRBD1, 6 bases. Trimming removed 5 bases from V and 8 bases from J, with 15 bases in between. There are 13 residues in the CDR3. CDR3 coding DNA: TGTGCCAGCAGTATCTCGGACAGTCAAGGCTACACCTTC. This translates into CASSISDSQGYTF.

The chain links TRBV4-1 to TRBJ2-2; TRBD2 matches 9 bases. Germline V gene lookup returns CDR1 MGHRA and CDR2 YSYEKL. The CDR3 is 16 residues long. J lost 1 base, V lost 3 bases, and 3 bases had no gene match. The CDR3 protein is CASSQDSGRNTGELFF. In DNA, the CDR3 is TGCGCCAGCAGCCAGGATAGCGGGAGGAACACCGGGGAGCTGTTTTTT.

This chain connects TRBV6-4 to TRBJ2-6; 9 nucleotides line up with TRBD2. Germline-derived CDR1 and CDR2 are MRHNA and SNTAGT. V was pared by 2 bases and J by 3 bases, with 5 bases of the junction left unmatched. The CDR3 runs to 17 residues. The CDR3 spells CASSDEGSGSGANVLTF. CDR3 DNA sequence: TGTGCCAGCAGTGACGAGGGTAGCGGGAGTGGGGCCAACGTCCTGACTTTC.

The chain couples TRBV19 to TRBJ2-4; the match to TRBD2 covers 8 bases. Germline CDR1 LNHDA, CDR2 SQIVND (reference sequence). V lost 6 bases and J lost 8; bases outside the gene matches: 15. This CDR3 contains 16 residues. The chain's CDR3 is CASSPGGSGTRHIQYF. Here the CDR3 DNA reads TGTGCCAGTAGCCCAGGAGGTAGCGGGACCCGTCACATTCAGTACTTC.

The rearrangement joins TRBV9 to TRBJ2-5; 9 bases align to TRBD2. V lost 0 bases, J lost 5 bases, and 8 bases stayed unmatched. Germline CDR1 and CDR2: SGDLS and YYNGEE. The CDR3 sequence is 16 residues long. The CDR3 reads CASSVGLGLASETQYF. In nucleotides, the CDR3 is TGTGCCAGCAGCGTAGGCCTAGGACTAGCGAGTGAGACCCAGTACTTC.

The J gene is TRBJ2-7, the V gene TRBV5-1; 9 nucleotides match TRBD2. The CDR3 length is 15 residues. Germline values: CDR1 SGHRS, CDR2 YFSETQ. Trimming took 4 bases from V and 3 from J; bases not matched to a gene: 8. DNA for the CDR3: TGCGCCAGCAGCCTCCGGACTAGCGTGAGCTACGAGCAGTACTTC. Its protein is CASSLRTSVSYEQYF.

The genes are TRBV12-3 or TRBV12-4 and TRBJ1-2, with a weak D call TRBD1 (6 bases). Trimming took off 4 bases at V and 3 bases at J, with 9 bases between the two ends. CDR3 size: 13 residues. The CDR3 coding sequence is TGTGCCAGCAGTTGGTCAGGGGACTATGGCTACACCTTC. Its translation: CASSWSGDYGYTF.

The chain couples TRBV4-3 to TRBJ2-1; D is possibly TRBD1 (6 bases). Looked up from germline, CDR1 is LGHNA and CDR2 is YSLEER. The V end lost 1 base, the J end lost 6 bases, and 7 bases lay between the germline ends. CDR3 length: 13 residues. The CDR3 here is CASSQVGGNEQFF. The CDR3 nucleotides read TGCGCCAGCAGCCAAGTAGGGGGCAATGAGCAGTTCTTC.

CDR3 region: CASSQVVARGEKLFF. Here the CDR3 DNA reads TGTGCCAGCAGCCAAGTAGTGGCCCGGGGAGAAAAACTGTTTTTT. V and J are TRBV3-1 (or the pseudogene TRBV3-2) and TRBJ1-4; D call uncertain. V lost 1 base, J lost 8 bases, and 14 bases lay in between. This CDR3 is built from 15 residues. Looked up from germline, CDR1 is LGHDT and CDR2 is YNNKEL (reference sequence).

The chain joins TRBV7-9 to TRBJ1-2; no reliable D call. Trimming took 0 bases from V and 3 from J, leaving 11 bases between them. CDR1 is SEHNR and CDR2 is FQNEAQ in the germline V gene (reference sequence). The CDR3 sequence is 15 residues long. In DNA, the CDR3 is TGTGCCAGCAGCTTAGCTGAGGCCCCCCACTATGGCTACACCTTC. It encodes CASSLAEAPHYGYTF.

The CDR3 region is CASSHLGGTQSYNEQFF. The DNA for the CDR3 is TGTGCCAGCAGTCACTTGGGGGGGACCCAATCCTACAATGAGCAGTTCTTC. The chain has TRBV2 and TRBJ2-1; 7 positions match TRBD2. The CDR3 has 17 residues. Germline V lookup: CDR1 SNHLY, CDR2 FYNNEI. V lost 5 bases, J lost 1 base, and 11 bases stayed unmatched.

The chain combines TRBV19 with TRBJ1-2; D possibly corresponds to TRBD1 (6 bases). Germline lookup yields CDR1 LNHDA and CDR2 SQIVND (reference sequence). This CDR3 has 14 amino acids. V lost 6 bases, J lost 5 bases, and 16 bases lay in between. CDR3 DNA: TGTGCCAGTAGCGGTCAACAGGGAAGGTATGGCTACACCTTC. Translated, it gives CASSGQQGRYGYTF.

This clone was recorded once. The chain uses TRBV10-3 and TRBJ2-1; 9 bases align to TRBD2. The CDR3 extends over 15 amino acids. J was trimmed by 6 bases and V by 3 bases; bases with no gene match: 6. The V gene's germline CDR1 is ENHRY and CDR2 SYGVKD. CDR3 bases: TGTGCCATCAGTGAACTAGCGGGTTCGGGCAATGAGCAGTTCTTC. Translated, it gives CAISELAGSGNEQFF.

V usage is TRBV7-2 and J usage is TRBJ1-6, with D possibly being TRBD1 (5 bases). The CDR3 covers 17 residues. Germline loops: CDR1 SGHTA, CDR2 FQGNSA. V lost 2 bases to trimming and J lost 3 bases, with 14 bases between them. CDR3 sequence (DNA): TGTGCCAGCAGCTTATTGGGGACGGGAGGCTATAATTCACCCCTCCACTTT. Protein sequence: CASSLLGTGGYNSPLHF.

The rearrangement uses TRBV7-3 and TRBJ2-1, with TRBD1 matching 8 bases. V lost 3 bases, J lost 3 bases, and 4 bases stayed unmatched. The CDR3 is 15 amino acids. Per germline, CDR1 SGHTA and CDR2 FQGTGA. CDR3 DNA: TGTGCCAGCAGCTTCCCCGGACAGGGCTACAATGAGCAGTTCTTC. Translation gives CASSFPGQGYNEQFF.

This rearrangement joins TRBV9 to TRBJ1-6; D gene unclear. Germline CDR1 is SGDLS and CDR2 is YYNGEE. V lost 0 bases and J 7 bases, leaving 11 bases between the germline ends. The CDR3 length is 15 residues. CDR3 loop: CASSVDPLGNSPLHF. DNA of the CDR3: TGTGCCAGCAGCGTAGACCCGTTGGGCAATTCACCCCTCCACTTT.

CDR3 coding DNA: TGTGCCAGCCCGGATGTGCGGGGGCGCGGGGATACTGAAGCTTTCTTT. Translated, it gives CASPDVRGRGDTEAFF. The gene calls are TRBV28 and TRBJ1-1, with D tentatively TRBD1 (6 bases). Germline values: CDR1 MDHEN, CDR2 SYDVKM. V lost 8 bases, J lost 5 bases, and 24 bases lay in between. The CDR3 loop spans 16 amino acids. The full variable domain, with the rest looked up from reference TRBV28 and TRBJ1-1, is DVKVTQSSRYLVKRTGEKVFLECVQDMDHENMFWYRQDPGLGLRLIYFSYDVKMKEKGDIPEGYSVSREKKERFSLILESASTNQTSMYLCASPDVRGRGDTEAFFGQGTRLTVV.